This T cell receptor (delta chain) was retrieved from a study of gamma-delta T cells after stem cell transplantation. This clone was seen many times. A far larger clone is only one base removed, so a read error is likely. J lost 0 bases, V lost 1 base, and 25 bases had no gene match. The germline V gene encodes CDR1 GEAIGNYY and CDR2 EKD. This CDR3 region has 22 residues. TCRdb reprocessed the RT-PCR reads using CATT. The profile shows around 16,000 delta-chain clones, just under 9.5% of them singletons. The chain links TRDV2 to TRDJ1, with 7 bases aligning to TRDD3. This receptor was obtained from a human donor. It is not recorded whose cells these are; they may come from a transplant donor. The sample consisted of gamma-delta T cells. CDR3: CACDTVGTGVYTHSEYTDKLIF. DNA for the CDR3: TGTGCCTGTGACACGGTGGGAACTGGGGTATACACTCACTCAGAGTACACCGATAAACTCATCTTT.